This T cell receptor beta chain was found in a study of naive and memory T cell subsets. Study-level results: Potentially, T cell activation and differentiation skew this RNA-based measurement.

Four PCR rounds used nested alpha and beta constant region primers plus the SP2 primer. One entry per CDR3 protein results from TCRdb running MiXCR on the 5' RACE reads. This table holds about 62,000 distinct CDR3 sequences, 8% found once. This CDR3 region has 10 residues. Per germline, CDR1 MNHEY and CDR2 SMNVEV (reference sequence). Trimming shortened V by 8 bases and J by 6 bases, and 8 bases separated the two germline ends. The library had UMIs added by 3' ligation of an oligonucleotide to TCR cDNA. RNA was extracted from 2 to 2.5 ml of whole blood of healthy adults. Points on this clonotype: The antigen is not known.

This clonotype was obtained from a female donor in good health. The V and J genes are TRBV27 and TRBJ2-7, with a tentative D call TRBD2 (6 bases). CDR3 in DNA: TGTGCCAGCGGCGGGGTCGAGCAGTACTTC. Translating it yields CASGGVEQYF.